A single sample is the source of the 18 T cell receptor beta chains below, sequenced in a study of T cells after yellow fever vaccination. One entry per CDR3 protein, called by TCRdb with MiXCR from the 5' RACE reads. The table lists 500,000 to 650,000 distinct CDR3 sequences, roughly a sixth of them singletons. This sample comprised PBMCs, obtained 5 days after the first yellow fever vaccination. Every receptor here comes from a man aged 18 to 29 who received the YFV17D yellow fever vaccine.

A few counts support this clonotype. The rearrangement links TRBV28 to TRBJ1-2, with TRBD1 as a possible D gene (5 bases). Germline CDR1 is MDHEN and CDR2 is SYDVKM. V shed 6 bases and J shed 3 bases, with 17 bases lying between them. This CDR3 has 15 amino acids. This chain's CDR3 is CASREGVTWDYGYTF. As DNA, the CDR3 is TGTGCCAGCAGGGAAGGGGTCACATGGGACTATGGCTACACCTTC.

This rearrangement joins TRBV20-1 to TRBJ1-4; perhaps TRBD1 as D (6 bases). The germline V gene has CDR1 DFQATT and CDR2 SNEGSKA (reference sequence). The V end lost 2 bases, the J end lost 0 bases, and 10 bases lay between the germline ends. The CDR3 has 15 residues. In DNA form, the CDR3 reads TGCAGTGCTAGACCTGACAGGCCAACTAATGAAAAACTGTTTTTT. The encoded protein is CSARPDRPTNEKLFF.

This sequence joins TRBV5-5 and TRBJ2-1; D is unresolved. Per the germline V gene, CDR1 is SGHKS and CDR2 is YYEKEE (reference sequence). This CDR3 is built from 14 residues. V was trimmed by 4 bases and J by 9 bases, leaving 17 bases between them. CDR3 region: CASSPGSLGFEQFF. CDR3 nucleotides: TGTGCCAGCAGCCCTGGGTCGCTCGGATTTGAGCAGTTCTTC.

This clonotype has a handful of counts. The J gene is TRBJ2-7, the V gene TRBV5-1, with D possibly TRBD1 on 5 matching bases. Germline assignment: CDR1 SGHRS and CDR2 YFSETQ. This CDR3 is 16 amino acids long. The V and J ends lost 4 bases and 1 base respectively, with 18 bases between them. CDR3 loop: CASSRSGSQGSYEQYF. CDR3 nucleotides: TGCGCCAGCAGCCGGTCCGGGTCGCAGGGATCCTACGAGCAGTACTTC.

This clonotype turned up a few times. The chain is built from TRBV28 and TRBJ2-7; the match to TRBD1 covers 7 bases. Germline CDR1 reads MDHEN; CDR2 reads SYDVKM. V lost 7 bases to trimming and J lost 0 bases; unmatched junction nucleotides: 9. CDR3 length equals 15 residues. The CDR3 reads CASTPGQRLSYEQYV. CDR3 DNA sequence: TGTGCCAGCACTCCGGGACAGCGTCTCTCCTACGAGCAGTACGTC.

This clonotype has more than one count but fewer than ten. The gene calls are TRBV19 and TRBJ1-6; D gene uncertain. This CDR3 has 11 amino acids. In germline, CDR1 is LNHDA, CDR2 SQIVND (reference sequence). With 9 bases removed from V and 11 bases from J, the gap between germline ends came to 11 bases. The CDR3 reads CASATGTPLHF. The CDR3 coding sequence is TGTGCCAGCGCAACCGGGACACCCCTCCACTTT. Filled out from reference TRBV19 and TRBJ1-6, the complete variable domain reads DGGITQSPKYLFRKEGQNVTLSCEQNLNHDAMYWYRQDPGQGLRLIYYSQIVNDFQKGDIAEGYSVSREKKESFPLTVTSAQKNPTAFYLCASATGTPLHFGNGTRLTVT.

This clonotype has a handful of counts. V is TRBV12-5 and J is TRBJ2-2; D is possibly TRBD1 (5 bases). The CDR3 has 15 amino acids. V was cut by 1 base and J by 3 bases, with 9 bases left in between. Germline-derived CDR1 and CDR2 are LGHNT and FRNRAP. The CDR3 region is CASGLASGYTGELFF. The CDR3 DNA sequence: TGTGCTAGTGGTTTGGCGTCAGGGTACACCGGGGAGCTGTTTTTT.

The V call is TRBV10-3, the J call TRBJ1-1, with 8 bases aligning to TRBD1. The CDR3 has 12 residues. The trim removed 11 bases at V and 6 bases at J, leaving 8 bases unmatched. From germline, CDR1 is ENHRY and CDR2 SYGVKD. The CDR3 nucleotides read TGTGCCGCCAAGGACAGGGCCCCTGAAGCTTTCTTT. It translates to CAAKDRAPEAFF.

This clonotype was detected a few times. The CDR3 loop is CASSYFLGGAPDNEQFF. As DNA, the CDR3 is TGTGCCAGCAGTTACTTCCTAGGGGGGGCACCGGACAATGAGCAGTTCTTC. The chain couples TRBV6-5 to TRBJ2-1; D is perhaps TRBD2 (7 bases). V shed 1 base and J shed 5 bases, with 18 bases lying between them. The germline gives CDR1 MNHEY, CDR2 SVGAGI. The CDR3 spans 17 residues.

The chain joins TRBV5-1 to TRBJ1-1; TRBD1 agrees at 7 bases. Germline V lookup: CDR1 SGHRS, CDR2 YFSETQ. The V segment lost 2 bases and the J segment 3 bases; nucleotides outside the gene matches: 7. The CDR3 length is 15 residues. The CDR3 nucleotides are TGCGCCAGCAGCTTCCCAACAGGGGAGGACACTGAAGCTTTCTTT. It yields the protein CASSFPTGEDTEAFF.

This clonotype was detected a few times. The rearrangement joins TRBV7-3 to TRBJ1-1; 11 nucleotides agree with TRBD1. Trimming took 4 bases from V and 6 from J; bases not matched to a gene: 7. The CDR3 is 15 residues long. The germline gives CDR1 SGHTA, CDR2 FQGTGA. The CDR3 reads CASSSSGQGVSEAFF. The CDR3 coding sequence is TGTGCCAGCAGCTCATCGGGACAGGGGGTTTCTGAAGCTTTCTTT.

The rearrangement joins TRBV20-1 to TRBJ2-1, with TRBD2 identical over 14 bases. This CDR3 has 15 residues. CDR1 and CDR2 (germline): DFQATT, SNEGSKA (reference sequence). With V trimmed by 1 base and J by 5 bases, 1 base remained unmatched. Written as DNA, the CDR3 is TGCAGTGCTAGAGTGACTAGCGGGGGGGACAATGAGCAGTTCTTC. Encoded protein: CSARVTSGGDNEQFF.

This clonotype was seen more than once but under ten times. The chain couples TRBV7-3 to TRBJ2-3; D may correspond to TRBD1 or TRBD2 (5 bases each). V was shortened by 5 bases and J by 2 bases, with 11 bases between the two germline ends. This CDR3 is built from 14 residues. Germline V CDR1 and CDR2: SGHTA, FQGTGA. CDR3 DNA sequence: TGTGCCAGCAGCCGGGACGGCTACACAGATACGCAGTATTTT. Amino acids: CASSRDGYTDTQYF.

This CDR3 reads CASSHDRTEQETQYF. In nucleotides, the CDR3 is TGTGCCAGCAGCCACGATCGGACAGAGCAAGAGACCCAGTACTTC. The chain is built from TRBV12-3 or TRBV12-4 and TRBJ2-5; D might be TRBD1 (6 bases). The CDR3 totals 15 residues. Trimming removed 6 bases at V and 2 bases at J, with 16 bases between.

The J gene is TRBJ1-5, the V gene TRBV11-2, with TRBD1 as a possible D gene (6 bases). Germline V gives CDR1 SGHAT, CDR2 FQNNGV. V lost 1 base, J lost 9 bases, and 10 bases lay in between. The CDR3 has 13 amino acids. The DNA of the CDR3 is TGTGCCAGCAGCTTAGGGGGGGGCTGGCCCCAGCATTTT. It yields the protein CASSLGGGWPQHF. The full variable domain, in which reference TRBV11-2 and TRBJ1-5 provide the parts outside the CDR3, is EAGVAQSPRYKIIEKRQSVAFWCNPISGHATLYWYQQILGQGPKLLIQFQNNGVVDDSQLPKDRFSAERLKGVDSTLKIQPAKLEDSAVYLCASSLGGGWPQHFGDGTRLSIL.

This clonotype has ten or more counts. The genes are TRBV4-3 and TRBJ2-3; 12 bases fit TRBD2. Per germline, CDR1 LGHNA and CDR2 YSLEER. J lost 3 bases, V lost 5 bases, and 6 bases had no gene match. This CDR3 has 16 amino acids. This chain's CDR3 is CASSSRTSGVTDTQYF. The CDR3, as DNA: TGCGCCAGCAGCTCCCGGACTAGCGGGGTGACAGATACGCAGTATTTT.

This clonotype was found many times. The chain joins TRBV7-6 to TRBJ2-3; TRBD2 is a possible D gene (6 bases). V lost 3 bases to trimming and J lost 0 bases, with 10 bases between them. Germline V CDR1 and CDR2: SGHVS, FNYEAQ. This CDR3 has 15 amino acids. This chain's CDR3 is CASSLAAGSTDTQYF. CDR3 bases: TGTGCCAGCAGCTTGGCCGCGGGGAGCACAGATACGCAGTATTTT.

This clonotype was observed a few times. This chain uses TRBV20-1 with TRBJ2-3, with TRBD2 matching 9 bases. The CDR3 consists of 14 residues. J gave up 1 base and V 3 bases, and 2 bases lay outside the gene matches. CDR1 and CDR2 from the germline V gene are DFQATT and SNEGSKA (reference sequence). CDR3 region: CSARSSGGTDTQYF. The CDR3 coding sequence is TGCAGTGCTAGGTCTAGCGGGGGCACAGATACGCAGTATTTT.